Below are 17 T cell receptor beta chains sequenced from a single sample in a study of blood T cell repertoires in COVID-19. Clones were read by immunoSEQ multiplex PCR, and TCRdb kept only the in-frame ones, dropping some. The sample shows around 260,000 clones, roughly 90% of them seen only once. The source material was peripheral blood. The receptors derive from a man aged 25-45 years with active or convalescent COVID-19.

V is TRBV14 and J is TRBJ1-2; no reliable D call. The CDR3 is 17 residues long. V was cut by 5 bases and J by 1 base, with 20 bases left in between. Germline V gives CDR1 SGHDN, CDR2 FVKESK. The CDR3 sequence is CASSEISQSVFNYGYTF. The CDR3 DNA reads as TGTGCCAGCAGCGAAATATCCCAGTCTGTTTTTAACTATGGCTACACCTTC. The entire variable domain, with the rest obtained from reference TRBV14 and TRBJ1-2, is as follows: EAGVTQFPSHSVIEKGQTVTLRCDPISGHDNLYWYRRVMGKEIKFLLHFVKESKQDESGMPNNRFLAERTGGTYSTLKVQPAELEDSGVYFCASSEISQSVFNYGYTFGSGTRLTVV.

This clone was recorded many times. This chain uses TRBV3-1 (or the pseudogene TRBV3-2) with TRBJ1-2; TRBD1 might be the D (6 bases). V lost 1 base, J lost 8 bases, and 17 bases lay in between. Germline V gives CDR1 LGHDT, CDR2 YNNKEL (reference sequence). The CDR3 is 15 residues long. CDR3 protein: CASSQGGHRAYGYTF. Written as DNA, the CDR3 is TGTGCCAGCAGCCAAGGGGGACACCGGGCTTACGGCTACACCTTC.

The chain employs TRBV15 and TRBJ2-5; a possible D gene is TRBD1 (5 bases). The CDR3 length is 13 residues. Trimming cost V 9 bases and J 1 base, with 12 bases left between them. Germline V lookup: CDR1 LNHNV, CDR2 YYDKDF (reference sequence). CDR3 region: CATGPRFQETQYF. Written as DNA, the CDR3 is TGTGCCACGGGGCCACGGTTCCAAGAGACCCAGTACTTC. Supplemented by reference TRBV15 and TRBJ2-5, the full variable domain reads DAMVIQNPRYQVTQFGKPVTLSCSQTLNHNVMYWYQQKSSQAPKLLFHYYDKDFNNEADTPDNFQSRRPNTSFCFLDIRSPGLGDTAMYLCATGPRFQETQYFGPGTRLLVL.

V usage is TRBV6-5 and J usage is TRBJ2-3; D unclear. Germline-derived CDR1 and CDR2 are MNHEY and SVGAGI. With 3 bases removed from V and 0 bases from J, the gap between germline ends came to 10 bases. The CDR3 extends over 15 amino acids. The CDR3 loop is CASSYRGSSTDTQYF. The CDR3 DNA reads TGTGCCAGCAGTTATCGCGGTTCTAGCACAGATACGCAGTATTTT.

This rearrangement joins TRBV7-9 to TRBJ1-1; 7 bases align to TRBD1. Germline CDR1 SEHNR, CDR2 FQNEAQ (reference sequence). This CDR3 has 14 amino acids. J was trimmed by 7 bases and V by 6 bases; bases with no gene match: 11. CDR3 nucleotides: TGTGCCAGCAGTTCCGGGACAGAGGCCCTTGAAGCTTTCTTT. It translates to CASSSGTEALEAFF.

DNA of the CDR3: TGTGCCAGTAGTCAACAGCTCAGGGGCGCAGGCTATGGCTACACCTTC. Amino acids: CASSQQLRGAGYGYTF. The gene calls are TRBV19 and TRBJ1-2; a weak D match, TRBD1 (6 bases). The length of the CDR3 is 16 residues. Trimming took 5 bases from V and 4 from J, leaving 20 bases between them. The germline gives CDR1 LNHDA, CDR2 SQIVND (reference sequence).

The rearrangement links TRBV7-6 to TRBJ2-7, with a possible D match to TRBD1 (6 bases). The V gene lost 5 bases and the J gene lost 2 bases, with 10 bases spanning the gap. CDR1 and CDR2 from the germline V gene are SGHVS and FNYEAQ. This CDR3 has 13 residues. The CDR3 DNA follows: TGTGCCAGCAGCCAACAGGGCACCTACGAGCAGTACTTC. It translates to CASSQQGTYEQYF. Full variable domain (outside the CDR3, taken from reference TRBV7-6 and TRBJ2-7): GAGVSQSPRYKVTKRGQDVALRCDPISGHVSLYWYRQALGQGPEFLTYFNYEAQQDKSGLPNDRFSAERPEGSISTLTIQRTEQRDSAMYRCASSQQGTYEQYFGPGTRLTVT.

This chain uses TRBV4-1 with TRBJ2-1, with 8 bases matching TRBD2. The CDR3 has 21 residues. The trim removed 0 bases at V and 2 bases at J, leaving 18 bases unmatched. Germline V lookup: CDR1 MGHRA, CDR2 YSYEKL. The CDR3 region has the DNA TGCGCCAGCAGCCAAGATAGGGTTCCTCGGAGCAGCGGGGGCGCCTACAATGAGCAGTTCTTC. Translating it yields CASSQDRVPRSSGGAYNEQFF.

The V gene is TRBV4-3, the J gene TRBJ2-7, with D possibly being TRBD1 (6 bases). The CDR3 runs 15 residues. Trimming left V 1 base short and J 5 bases short, with 15 bases between. Germline V gene sequence: CDR1 LGHNA, CDR2 YSLEER. CDR3 bases: TGCGCCAGCAGCCAAGGGCAGGGGAGTATCGACGAGCAGTACTTC. Its translation is CASSQGQGSIDEQYF.

This chain joins TRBV7-2 and TRBJ2-6, with D possibly being TRBD1 (6 bases). V shed 5 bases and J shed 2 bases, with 13 bases lying between them. The germline CDR1 and CDR2 sequences are SGHTA and FQGNSA. The CDR3 spans 16 residues. CDR3 sequence reads: CASSVDTGTGANVLTF. The CDR3 DNA follows: TGTGCCAGCAGCGTAGACACAGGGACTGGGGCCAACGTCCTGACTTTC.

The chain employs TRBV3-1 (or the pseudogene TRBV3-2) and TRBJ2-3; TRBD2 matches 8 bases. Trimming removed 2 bases from V and 5 bases from J; junction bases left unmatched: 0. The CDR3 has 13 residues. Germline CDR1 reads LGHDT; CDR2 reads YNNKEL (reference sequence). The chain's CDR3 is CASSQREGDTQYF. The DNA of the CDR3 is TGTGCCAGCAGCCAACGGGAGGGAGATACGCAGTATTTT.

The V and J genes are TRBV27 and TRBJ1-1; 9 bases are shared with TRBD1. The CDR3 covers 13 residues. Germline V lookup: CDR1 MNHEY, CDR2 SMNVEV (reference sequence). The V gene end was trimmed by 3 bases and the J gene end by 8 bases; junction bases not matched to a gene: 4. Here the CDR3 DNA reads TGTGCCAGCAGTTTCAGGACAGGGGAAGAAGCTTTCTTT. Translation gives CASSFRTGEEAFF.

This clone was detected only once. The V and J genes are TRBV7-3 and TRBJ2-1; D might be TRBD2 (6 bases). This CDR3 spans 14 amino acids. In germline, CDR1 is SGHTA, CDR2 FQGTGA. The ends were cut back, 2 bases at V and 4 bases at J, with 9 bases in the middle. This CDR3 reads CASSLSGVYNEQFF. CDR3 sequence (DNA): TGTGCCAGCAGCTTATCGGGGGTTTACAATGAGCAGTTCTTC.

V gene TRBV12-3 or TRBV12-4 combines with J gene TRBJ1-2, with D possibly matching TRBD1 (5 bases). The CDR3 runs to 13 residues. V was shortened by 2 bases and J by 5 bases, with 9 bases between the two germline ends. This CDR3 is CASSLMGLYGYTF. The CDR3 nucleotides are TGTGCCAGCAGTTTAATGGGGCTGTATGGCTACACCTTC.

This clone was recorded a few times. V is TRBV5-6 and J is TRBJ1-1, with 9 bases that match TRBD1. Germline loops: CDR1 SGHDT, CDR2 YYEEEE. V lost 4 bases, J lost 7 bases, and 17 bases stayed unmatched. The CDR3 sequence is 17 residues long. CDR3 protein: CASSLLGTGSRGLEAFF. CDR3 DNA sequence: TGTGCCAGCAGCCTCCTGGGGACAGGGAGTCGAGGACTTGAAGCTTTCTTT. Full variable domain (rest looked up from reference TRBV5-6 and TRBJ1-1): DAGVTQSPTHLIKTRGQQVTLRCSPKSGHDTVSWYQQALGQGPQFIFQYYEEEERQRGNFPDRFSGHQFPNYSSELNVNALLLGDSALYLCASSLLGTGSRGLEAFFGQGTRLTVV.

The V call is TRBV2, the J call TRBJ2-7; 7 bases align to TRBD1. V shed 7 bases, J shed 0 bases, and the junction held 6 bases outside the gene matches. Germline V gene lookup returns CDR1 SNHLY and CDR2 FYNNEI. CDR3 length equals 14 residues. This chain's CDR3 is CASILGDSSYEQYF. The CDR3 coding sequence is TGTGCCAGCATACTAGGGGACAGCTCCTACGAGCAGTACTTC.

This rearrangement joins TRBV9 to TRBJ1-3, with 7 bases matching TRBD1. Germline lookup yields CDR1 SGDLS and CDR2 YYNGEE. J was trimmed by 2 bases and V by 3 bases; bases with no gene match: 5. The CDR3 loop spans 15 amino acids. In nucleotides, the CDR3 is TGTGCCAGCAGCGCAACAGGGGTTACTGGAAACACCATATATTTT. Translating it yields CASSATGVTGNTIYF.